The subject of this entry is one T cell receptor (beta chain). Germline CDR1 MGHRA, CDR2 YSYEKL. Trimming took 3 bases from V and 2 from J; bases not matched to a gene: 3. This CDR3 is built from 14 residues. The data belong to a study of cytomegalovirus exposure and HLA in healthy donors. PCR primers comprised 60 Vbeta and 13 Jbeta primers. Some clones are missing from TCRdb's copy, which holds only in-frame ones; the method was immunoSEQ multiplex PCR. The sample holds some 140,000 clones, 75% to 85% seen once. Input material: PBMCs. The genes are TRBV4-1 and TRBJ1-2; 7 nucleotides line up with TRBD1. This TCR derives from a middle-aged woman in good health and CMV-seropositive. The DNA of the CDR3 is TGCGCCAGCAGCCACCCGGGACAGAACTATGGCTACACCTTC. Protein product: CASSHPGQNYGYTF.